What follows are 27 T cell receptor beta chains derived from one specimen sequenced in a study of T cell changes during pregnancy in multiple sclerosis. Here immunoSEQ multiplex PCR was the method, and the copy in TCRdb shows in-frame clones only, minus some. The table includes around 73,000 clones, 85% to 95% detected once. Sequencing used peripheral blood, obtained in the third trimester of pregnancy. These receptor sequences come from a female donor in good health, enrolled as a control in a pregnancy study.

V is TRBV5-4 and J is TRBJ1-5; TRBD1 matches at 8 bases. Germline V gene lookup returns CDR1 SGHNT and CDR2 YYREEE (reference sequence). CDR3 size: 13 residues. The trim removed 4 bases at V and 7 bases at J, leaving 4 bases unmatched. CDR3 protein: CASSQGAGQPQHF. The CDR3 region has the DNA TGTGCCAGCAGCCAGGGGGCGGGGCAGCCCCAGCATTTT.

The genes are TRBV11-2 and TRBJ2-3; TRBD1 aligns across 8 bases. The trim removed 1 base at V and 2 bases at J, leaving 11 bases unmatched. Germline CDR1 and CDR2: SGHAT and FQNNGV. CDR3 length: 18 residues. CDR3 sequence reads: CASSLGTSTGDVTDTQYF. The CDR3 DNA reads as TGTGCCAGCAGCTTAGGGACCTCGACAGGGGACGTCACAGATACGCAGTATTTT.

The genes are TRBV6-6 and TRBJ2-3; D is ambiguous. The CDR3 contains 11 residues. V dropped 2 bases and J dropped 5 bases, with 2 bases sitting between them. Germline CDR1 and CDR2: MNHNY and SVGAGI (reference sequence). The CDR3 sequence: CASSYRDTQYF. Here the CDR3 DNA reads TGTGCCAGCAGTTACCGAGATACGCAGTATTTT.

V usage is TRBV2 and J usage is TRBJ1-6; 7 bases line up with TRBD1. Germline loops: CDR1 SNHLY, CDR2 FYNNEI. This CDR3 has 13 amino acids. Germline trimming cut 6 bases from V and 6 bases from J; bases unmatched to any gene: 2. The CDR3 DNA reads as TGTGCCAGCAGGGGGACAGTTAATTCACCCCTCCACTTT. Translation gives CASRGTVNSPLHF.

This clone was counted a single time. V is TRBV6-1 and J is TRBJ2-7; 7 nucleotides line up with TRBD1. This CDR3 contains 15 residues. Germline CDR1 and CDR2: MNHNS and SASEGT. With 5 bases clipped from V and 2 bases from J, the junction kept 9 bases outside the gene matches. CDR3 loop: CASSKTPGQTYEQYF. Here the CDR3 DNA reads TGTGCCAGCAGTAAGACTCCGGGACAGACCTACGAGCAGTACTTC.

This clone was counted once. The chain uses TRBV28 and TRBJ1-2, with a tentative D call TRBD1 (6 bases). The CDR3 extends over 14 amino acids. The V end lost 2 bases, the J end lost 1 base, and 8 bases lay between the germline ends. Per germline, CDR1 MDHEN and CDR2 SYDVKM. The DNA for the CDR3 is TGTGCCAGCAGTTTAGGACAGTTTAACTATGGCTACACCTTC. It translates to CASSLGQFNYGYTF.

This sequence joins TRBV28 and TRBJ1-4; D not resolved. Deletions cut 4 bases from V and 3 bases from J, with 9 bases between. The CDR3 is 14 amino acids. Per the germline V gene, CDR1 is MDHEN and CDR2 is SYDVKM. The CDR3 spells CASSSGIPNEKLFF. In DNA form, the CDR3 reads TGTGCCAGCAGTTCCGGGATCCCTAATGAAAAACTGTTTTTT.

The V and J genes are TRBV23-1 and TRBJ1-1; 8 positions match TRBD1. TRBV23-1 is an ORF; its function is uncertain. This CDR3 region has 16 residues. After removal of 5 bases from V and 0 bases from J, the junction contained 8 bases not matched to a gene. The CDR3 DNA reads TGCGCCAGCAGTACCGGACAGGGCCCCATGAACACTGAAGCTTTCTTT. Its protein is CASSTGQGPMNTEAFF.

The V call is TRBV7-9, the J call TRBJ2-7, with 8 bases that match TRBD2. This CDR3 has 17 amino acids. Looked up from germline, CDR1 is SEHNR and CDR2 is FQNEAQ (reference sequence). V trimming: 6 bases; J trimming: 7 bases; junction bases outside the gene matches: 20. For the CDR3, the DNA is TGTGCCAGCAGAACCACCGGCTATAGCGGGATACGAGGAGAGCAGTACTTC. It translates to CASRTTGYSGIRGEQYF. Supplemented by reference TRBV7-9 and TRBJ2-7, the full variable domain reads DTGVSQNPRHKITKRGQNVTFRCDPISEHNRLYWYRQTLGQGPEFLTYFQNEAQLEKSRLLSDRFSAERPKGSFSTLEIQRTEQGDSAMYLCASRTTGYSGIRGEQYFGPGTRLTVT.

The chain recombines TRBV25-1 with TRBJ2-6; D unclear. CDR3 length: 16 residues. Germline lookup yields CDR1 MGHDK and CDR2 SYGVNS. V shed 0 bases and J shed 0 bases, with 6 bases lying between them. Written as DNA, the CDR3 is TGTGCCAGCAGTGAATATAGTGGCTCTGGGGCCAACGTCCTGACTTTC. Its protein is CASSEYSGSGANVLTF.

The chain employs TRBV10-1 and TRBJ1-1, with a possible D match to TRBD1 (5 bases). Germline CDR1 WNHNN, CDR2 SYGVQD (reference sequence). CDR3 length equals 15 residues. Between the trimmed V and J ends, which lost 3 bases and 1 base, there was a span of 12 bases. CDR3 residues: CASSDRPGENTEAFF. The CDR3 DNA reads TGCGCCAGCAGTGACAGACCGGGGGAGAACACTGAAGCTTTCTTT.

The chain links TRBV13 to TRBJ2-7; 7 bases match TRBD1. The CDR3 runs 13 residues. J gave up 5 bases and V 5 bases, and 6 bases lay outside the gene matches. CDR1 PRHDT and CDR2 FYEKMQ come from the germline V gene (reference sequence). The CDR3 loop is CASSPKQGDEQYF. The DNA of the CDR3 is TGTGCCAGCAGCCCCAAGCAGGGGGACGAGCAGTACTTC.

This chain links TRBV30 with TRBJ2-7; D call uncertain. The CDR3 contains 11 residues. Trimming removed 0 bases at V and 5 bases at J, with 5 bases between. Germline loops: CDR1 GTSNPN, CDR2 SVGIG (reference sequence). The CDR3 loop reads CAWSVQNEQYF. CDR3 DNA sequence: TGTGCCTGGAGTGTACAAAACGAGCAGTACTTC.

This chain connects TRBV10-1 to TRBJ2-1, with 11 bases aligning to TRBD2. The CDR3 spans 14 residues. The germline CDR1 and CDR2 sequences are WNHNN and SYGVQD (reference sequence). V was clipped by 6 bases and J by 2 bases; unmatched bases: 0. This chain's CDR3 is CASRGLAAYNEQFF. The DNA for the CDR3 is TGCGCCAGCAGGGGACTAGCGGCCTACAATGAGCAGTTCTTC.

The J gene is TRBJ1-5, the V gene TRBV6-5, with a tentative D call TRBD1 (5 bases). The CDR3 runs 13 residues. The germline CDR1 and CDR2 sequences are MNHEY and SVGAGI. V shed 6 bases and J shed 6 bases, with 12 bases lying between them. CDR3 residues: CASSLGRGQPQHF. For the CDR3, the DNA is TGTGCCAGCAGCCTCGGGAGGGGTCAGCCCCAGCATTTT.

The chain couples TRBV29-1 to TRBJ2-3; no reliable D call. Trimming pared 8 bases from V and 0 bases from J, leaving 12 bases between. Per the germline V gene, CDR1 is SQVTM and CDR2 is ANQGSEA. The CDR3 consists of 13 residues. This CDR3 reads CSYSLVSTDTQYF. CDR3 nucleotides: TGCAGCTATTCCCTCGTCAGCACAGATACGCAGTATTTT.

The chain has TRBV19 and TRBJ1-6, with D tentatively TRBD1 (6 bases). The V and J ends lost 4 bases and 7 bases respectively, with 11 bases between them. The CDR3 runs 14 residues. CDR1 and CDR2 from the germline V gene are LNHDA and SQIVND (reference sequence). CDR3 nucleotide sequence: TGTGCCAGTAGTACTCGGGACAAGAATTCACCCCTCCACTTT. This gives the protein CASSTRDKNSPLHF. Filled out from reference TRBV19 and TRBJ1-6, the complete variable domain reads DGGITQSPKYLFRKEGQNVTLSCEQNLNHDAMYWYRQDPGQGLRLIYYSQIVNDFQKGDIAEGYSVSREKKESFPLTVTSAQKNPTAFYLCASSTRDKNSPLHFGNGTRLTVT.

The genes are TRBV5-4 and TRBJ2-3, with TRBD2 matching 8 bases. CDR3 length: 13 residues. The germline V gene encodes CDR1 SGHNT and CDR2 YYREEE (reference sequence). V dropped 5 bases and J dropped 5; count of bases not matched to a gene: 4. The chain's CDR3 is CASRRREEDTQYF. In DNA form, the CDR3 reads TGTGCCAGCAGAAGGCGGGAGGAAGATACGCAGTATTTT.

The CDR3 nucleotides read TGTGCCAGCAGCTTACCTACTGCAGGATCCGAGCAGTACTTC. The encoded protein is CASSLPTAGSEQYF. The chain employs TRBV7-8 and TRBJ2-7; D uncertain. The CDR3 sequence is 14 residues long. The V end lost 2 bases, the J end lost 6 bases, and 14 bases lay between the germline ends. Germline CDR1 and CDR2: SGHVS and FQNEAQ.

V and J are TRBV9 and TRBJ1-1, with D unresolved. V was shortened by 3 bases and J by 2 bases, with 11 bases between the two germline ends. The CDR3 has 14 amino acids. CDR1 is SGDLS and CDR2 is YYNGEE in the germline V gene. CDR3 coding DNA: TGTGCCAGCAGCGCCCTTCGGGGTAACACTGAAGCTTTCTTT. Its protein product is CASSALRGNTEAFF.

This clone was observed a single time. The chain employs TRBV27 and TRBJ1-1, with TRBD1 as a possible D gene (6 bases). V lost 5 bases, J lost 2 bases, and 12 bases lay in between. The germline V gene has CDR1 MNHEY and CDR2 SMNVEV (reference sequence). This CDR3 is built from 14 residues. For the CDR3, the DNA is TGTGCCAGCAGTAAGGACAGAGCTAACACTGAAGCTTTCTTT. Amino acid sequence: CASSKDRANTEAFF.

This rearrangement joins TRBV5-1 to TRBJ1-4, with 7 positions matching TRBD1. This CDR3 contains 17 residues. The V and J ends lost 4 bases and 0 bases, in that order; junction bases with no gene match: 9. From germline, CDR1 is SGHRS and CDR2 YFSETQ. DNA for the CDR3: TGCGCCAGCAGCCCCGGACAGGCAAGAGCAACTAATGAAAAACTGTTTTTT. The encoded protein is CASSPGQARATNEKLFF. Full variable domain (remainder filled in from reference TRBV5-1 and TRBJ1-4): KAGVTQTPRYLIKTRGQQVTLSCSPISGHRSVSWYQQTPGQGLQFLFEYFSETQRNKGNFPGRFSGRQFSNSRSEMNVSTLELGDSALYLCASSPGQARATNEKLFFGSGTQLSVL.

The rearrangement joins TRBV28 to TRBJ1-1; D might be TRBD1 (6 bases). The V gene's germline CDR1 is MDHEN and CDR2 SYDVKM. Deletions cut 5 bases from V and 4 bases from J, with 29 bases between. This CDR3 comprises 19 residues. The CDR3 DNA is TGTGCCAGCAGTCGATCACGCCAGGGCAGGGGTTCGGTCAGCACTGAAGCTTTCTTT. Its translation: CASSRSRQGRGSVSTEAFF.

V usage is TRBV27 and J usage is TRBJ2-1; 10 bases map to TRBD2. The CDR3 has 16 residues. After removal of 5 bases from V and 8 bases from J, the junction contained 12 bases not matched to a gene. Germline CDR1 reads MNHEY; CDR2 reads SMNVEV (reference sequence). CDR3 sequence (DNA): TGTGCCAGCAGTACAGAGCCTAGCGGGAGTCTTTATGAGCAGTTCTTC. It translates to CASSTEPSGSLYEQFF.

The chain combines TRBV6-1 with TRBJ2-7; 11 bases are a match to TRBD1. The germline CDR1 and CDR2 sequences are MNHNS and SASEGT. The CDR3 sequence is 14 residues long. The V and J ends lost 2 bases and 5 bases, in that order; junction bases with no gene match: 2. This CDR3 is CASSELGQGDEQYF. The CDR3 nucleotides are TGTGCCAGCAGTGAACTGGGACAGGGGGACGAGCAGTACTTC.

CDR3 nucleotides: TGTGCCAGCAGCTTAGGATTGGGGGAGGTTATTCAGTACTTC. Encoded protein: CASSLGLGEVIQYF. The chain recombines TRBV11-2 with TRBJ2-4; D perhaps matches TRBD2 (6 bases). Looked up from germline, CDR1 is SGHAT and CDR2 is FQNNGV. V lost 1 base to trimming and J lost 10 bases, with 14 bases between them. This CDR3 has 14 residues.

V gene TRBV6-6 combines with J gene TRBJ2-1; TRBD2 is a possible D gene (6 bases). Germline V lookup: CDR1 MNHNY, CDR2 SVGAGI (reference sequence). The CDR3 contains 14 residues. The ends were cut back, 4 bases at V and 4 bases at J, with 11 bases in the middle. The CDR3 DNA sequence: TGTGCCAGCAGTTCGCGGGACTTATACAATGAGCAGTTCTTC. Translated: CASSSRDLYNEQFF.